Listed below are T cell receptor beta chains from one sample, sequenced in a study of T cells after yellow fever vaccination. TCRdb ran MiXCR on the 5' RACE reads and lists one entry per CDR3 protein. The table has about 220,000 distinct CDR3 sequences, around 6.7% seen once. The sequencing here drew on CD4+ T cells sorted from PBMCs, taken on the day of the yellow fever booster vaccination. The receptors were sampled from a man aged 25 to 45 who received the YFV17D yellow fever vaccine. The CDR3 runs from the conserved cysteine through the conserved F or W. The D gene is left open where the match is weak. Clone size is stated in some rows and not others, as once, few, many or a class when expanded.

size	J	D	V	CDR3	DNA
many	TRBJ1-5	-	TRBV20-1	CSASHSFGADQPQHF	TGCAGTGCTAGTCATAGTTTCGGGGCGGATCAGCCCCAGCATTTT
-	TRBJ2-7	TRBD2	TRBV7-8	CASSLVRIGEGVSYEQYF	TGTGCCAGCAGCTTAGTACGGATTGGGGAGGGAGTCTCCTACGAGCAGTACTTC
many	TRBJ2-1	-	TRBV5-1	CASSPDLISYNEQFF	TGCGCCAGCAGCCCCGACTTGATCTCCTACAATGAGCAGTTCTTC
many	TRBJ2-1	TRBD2	TRBV29-1	CSVGDSGSGFF	TGCAGCGTTGGAGATAGCGGGAGTGGGTTCTTC
many	TRBJ1-2	-	TRBV6-1	CASSESRGPHGYTF	TGTGCCAGCAGTGAAAGTCGCGGTCCCCATGGCTACACCTTC
many	TRBJ1-1	-	TRBV7-9	CASSLKGGGEAFF	TGTGCCAGCAGCTTAAAAGGCGGAGGGGAAGCTTTCTTT
-	TRBJ1-2	TRBD1	TRBV20-1	CSAGDRGRLGYGYTF	TGCAGTGCTGGGGACAGGGGGCGCCTCGGCTATGGCTACACCTTC
few	TRBJ2-2	-	TRBV20-1	CSVMGDTGELFF	TGCAGTGTCATGGGGGACACCGGGGAGCTGTTTTTT
-	TRBJ2-7	-	TRBV20-1	CSASNRASYEQYF	TGCAGTGCTAGTAACAGGGCCTCCTACGAGCAGTACTTC
-	TRBJ2-7	-	TRBV29-1	CSQHPFFLYEQYF	TGCAGCCAACATCCGTTTTTTCTCTACGAGCAGTACTTC
few	TRBJ1-2	-	TRBV5-1	CASTDTRYGYTF	TGCGCCAGCACGGACACGAGATATGGCTACACCTTC
-	TRBJ2-7	-	TRBV7-9	CASSLVDGNSYEQYF	TGTGCCAGCAGCTTAGTGGATGGGAACTCCTACGAGCAGTACTTC
few	TRBJ1-4	-	TRBV4-3	CASSQQGTRGEKLFF	TGCGCCAGCAGCCAGCAAGGGACCCGGGGTGAAAAACTGTTTTTT
few	TRBJ2-3	-	TRBV27	CASSFKGTSDTQYF	TGTGCCAGCAGTTTCAAGGGGACGTCAGATACGCAGTATTTT
few	TRBJ2-4	TRBD1	TRBV10-1	CASSESPGQAVIF	TGCGCCAGCAGTGAGTCCCCGGGACAGGCCGTTATCTTC
-	TRBJ2-1	-	TRBV7-2	CASSLTGTAFDEQFF	TGTGCCAGCAGCTTAACCGGGACTGCTTTTGATGAGCAGTTCTTC
many	TRBJ2-1	-	TRBV6-2/TRBV6-3	CASSYSWGWYNEQFF	TGTGCCAGCAGTTACTCTTGGGGGTGGTACAATGAGCAGTTCTTC
many	TRBJ2-1	-	TRBV3-1	CASSPSGRGLNEQFF	TGTGCCAGCAGCCCGTCCGGTCGAGGTCTTAATGAGCAGTTCTTC
-	TRBJ1-2	TRBD1	TRBV7-9	CASSLDRRTGDRYGYTF	TGTGCCAGCAGCTTGGACAGGAGGACGGGTGACCGCTATGGCTACACCTTC
many	TRBJ2-7	TRBD2	TRBV20-1	CSARDWGLETYEQYF	TGCAGTGCTAGAGACTGGGGACTAGAGACCTACGAGCAGTACTTC
few	TRBJ1-2	TRBD1	TRBV29-1	CSVEAGTGNYGYTF	TGCAGCGTCGAGGCCGGGACAGGGAACTATGGCTACACCTTC
many	TRBJ2-2	-	TRBV7-6	CASSLNTHTGELFF	TGTGCCAGCAGCTTAAACACGCACACCGGGGAGCTGTTTTTT
few	TRBJ2-7	TRBD2	TRBV5-6	CASSDWTSGRYEQYF	TGTGCCAGCAGCGATTGGACTAGCGGACGCTACGAGCAGTACTTC
few	TRBJ2-3	-	TRBV5-1	CASSWRGDSTDTQYF	TGCGCCAGCAGCTGGAGGGGGGACAGCACAGATACGCAGTATTTT
many	TRBJ2-1	TRBD1	TRBV4-2	CASSQQGTANNEQFF	TGTGCCAGCAGCCAACAGGGGACAGCTAACAATGAGCAGTTCTTC
few	TRBJ2-3	TRBD2	TRBV11-1	CASSSGLAGVPRTDTQYF	TGTGCCAGCAGCTCGGGACTAGCGGGAGTTCCACGCACAGATACGCAGTATTTT
few	TRBJ2-3	-	TRBV7-9	CASSLVRSSTDTQYF	TGTGCCAGCAGCTTAGTGCGGAGTAGCACAGATACGCAGTATTTT
few	TRBJ2-1	-	TRBV18	CASSPRSAGPTYNEQFF	TGTGCCAGCTCACCACGTAGTGCGGGACCCACCTACAATGAGCAGTTCTTC
-	TRBJ1-1	-	TRBV7-9	CASTRETEAFF	TGTGCCAGCACCCGTGAGACTGAAGCTTTCTTT
-	TRBJ2-7	TRBD2	TRBV5-1	CASSLGRTSGTYEQYF	TGCGCCAGCAGCTTGGGGAGGACTAGCGGGACTTACGAGCAGTACTTC
many	TRBJ1-3	-	TRBV7-2	CASSLRLSSGNTIYF	TGTGCCAGCAGCTTAAGGCTTAGCTCTGGAAACACCATATATTTT
many	TRBJ2-1	-	TRBV28	CASSLKLGSEQFF	TGTGCCAGCAGTTTAAAGTTAGGTTCTGAGCAGTTCTTC
-	TRBJ2-7	TRBD2	TRBV3-1	CASPGGGAYEQYF	TGTGCCAGCCCCGGGGGGGGGGCCTACGAGCAGTACTTC